Presented here are 26 T cell receptor beta chains from one specimen sequenced in a study of blood T cells in healthy people across ages. Then a second PCR, running roughly 7 to 11 cycles, was carried out with a sample-barcoded 5' primer and a J-beta primer mix. TCRdb re-called the 5' RACE reads with MiXCR, one entry per CDR3 protein. The data hold 1.5 million or so distinct CDR3 sequences, with approximately 39% observed a single time. The sequenced sample consisted of blood. Receptors originate from a woman younger than 35 in good health.

CDR3 sequence reads: CASSMGLEVYRNTIYF. DNA of the CDR3: TGCGCCAGCAGCATGGGTTTGGAGGTCTATAGAAACACCATATATTTT. The rearrangement joins TRBV5-1 to TRBJ1-3; D is unresolved. CDR1 and CDR2 (germline): SGHRS, YFSETQ. With 4 bases removed from V and 5 bases from J, the gap between germline ends came to 19 bases. The CDR3 covers 16 residues.

A single count supports this clonotype. In DNA, the CDR3 is TGCAGTGCTATCCTTCGAGCCCAAGCTTTCTTT. Translated: CSAILRAQAFF. The rearrangement links TRBV20-1 to TRBJ1-1; D remains unclear. The CDR3 is 11 residues long. Germline CDR1 DFQATT, CDR2 SNEGSKA (reference sequence). The germline V and J ends were trimmed by 4 bases and 9 bases, with 12 bases remaining between them.

The chain has TRBV7-2 and TRBJ2-3, with 12 bases matching TRBD2. The CDR3 covers 16 residues. The V gene's germline CDR1 is SGHTA and CDR2 FQGNSA. The ends lost 5 bases at V and 2 bases at J; junction bases unmatched: 5. Here the CDR3 reads CASSNGLAGYTDTQYF. CDR3 nucleotide sequence: TGTGCCAGCAGCAACGGACTAGCGGGGTACACAGATACGCAGTATTTT.

The sample holds a few counts of this clonotype. The chain carries TRBV7-2 and TRBJ1-4, with D possibly matching TRBD1 (5 bases). This CDR3 region has 15 residues. Trimming removed 5 bases from V and 5 bases from J, with 15 bases in between. The germline V gene has CDR1 SGHTA and CDR2 FQGNSA. The CDR3 nucleotides are TGTGCCAGCAGCGACAGCGTTGCCATGAATGAAAAACTGTTTTTT. Its protein product is CASSDSVAMNEKLFF.

This clonotype was observed a single time. The genes are TRBV7-2 and TRBJ1-2; a weak D match, TRBD1 (5 bases). The V end was cut by 3 bases, the J end by 6 bases, with 17 bases between. Germline V gives CDR1 SGHTA, CDR2 FQGNSA. This CDR3 has 15 residues. CDR3 nucleotides: TGTGCCAGCAGCTTTCAGAGAGGGACGATGAATGGCTACACCTTC. Its translation is CASSFQRGTMNGYTF.

The chain joins TRBV5-1 to TRBJ2-5; 9 bases are shared with TRBD2. The CDR3 sequence is 16 residues long. Looked up from germline, CDR1 is SGHRS and CDR2 is YFSETQ. With 1 base clipped from V and 5 bases from J, the junction kept 9 bases outside the gene matches. In DNA, the CDR3 is TGCGCCAGCAGCTTGTCGCGCGGGGGGGCTCGGGAGACCCAGTACTTC. Its protein is CASSLSRGGARETQYF.

With respect to this clonotype: This may be a read error, as it is one base from a much larger clone. The chain employs TRBV20-1 and TRBJ2-1; 11 bases align to TRBD2. This CDR3 region has 16 residues. Germline-derived CDR1 and CDR2 are DFQATT and SNEGSKA (reference sequence). J was trimmed by 6 bases and V by 6 bases; bases with no gene match: 13. This CDR3 reads CSASTSGNPSGNEQFF. In DNA form, the CDR3 reads TGCAGTGCATCGACTAGCGGGAACCCCTCCGGCAATGAGCAGTTCTTC.

Worth noting for this clonotype: This may be a read error, as it is one base from a much larger clone. The chain employs TRBV29-1 and TRBJ2-1; no reliable D call. The DNA matches TRBJ2-7 better at its end, which makes the J call doubtful. The germline gives CDR1 SQVTM, CDR2 ANQGSEA. The CDR3 covers 13 residues. The chain's CDR3 is CSVLTVSYNEQYF. The CDR3 nucleotides are TGCAGCGTACTGACGGTCTCCTACAATGAGCAGTACTTC.

Written as DNA, the CDR3 is TGTGCCAGCAGTCTCTTCCCGCGGGACAGGGGGAACTATGGCTACACCTTC. Translating gives CASSLFPRDRGNYGYTF. V and J are TRBV28 and TRBJ1-2; 11 nucleotides agree with TRBD1. The germline gives CDR1 MDHEN, CDR2 SYDVKM. The CDR3 contains 17 residues. V lost 5 bases to trimming and J lost 2 bases; unmatched junction nucleotides: 10.

This clonotype appeared a few times. The rearrangement links TRBV7-2 to TRBJ2-5; D is undetermined. This CDR3 is built from 13 residues. V shed 4 bases and J shed 5 bases, with 11 bases lying between them. CDR1 SGHTA and CDR2 FQGNSA come from the germline V gene. The CDR3 DNA sequence: TGTGCCAGCAGCTGGGGATCAGCTGAGACCCAGTACTTC. Its translation is CASSWGSAETQYF.

Here the CDR3 DNA reads TGCAGTGCCGCGGGTAGTTCCGAGCAGTACTTC. This codes for CSAAGSSEQYF. This chain joins TRBV20-1 and TRBJ2-5, with D possibly TRBD2 on 5 matching bases. The end of the DNA fits TRBJ2-7 better, so the J call may be wrong. The CDR3 is 11 amino acids. Per germline, CDR1 DFQATT and CDR2 SNEGSKA (reference sequence).

This clonotype was picked up many times. The V and J genes are TRBV29-1 and TRBJ2-1; 7 bases align to TRBD2. The CDR3 is 12 residues long. Germline lookup yields CDR1 SQVTM and CDR2 ANQGSEA. After removal of 4 bases from V and 9 bases from J, the junction contained 6 bases not matched to a gene. The CDR3 loop is CSVVAGEGEQFF. CDR3 DNA sequence: TGCAGCGTTGTGGCGGGAGAGGGTGAGCAGTTCTTC.

The gene calls are TRBV6-6 and TRBJ2-7; D tentatively reads TRBD1 or TRBD2 (6 bases each). The CDR3 has 15 residues. Trimming shortened V by 4 bases and J by 13 bases, and 26 bases separated the two germline ends. Per the germline V gene, CDR1 is MNHNY and CDR2 is SVGAGI (reference sequence). The chain's CDR3 is CASSSSGAIGASDYF. DNA for the CDR3: TGTGCCAGCAGTTCATCAGGGGCCATCGGGGCTAGCGACTACTTC.

This chain connects TRBV29-1 to TRBJ2-3, with 9 bases that match TRBD1. CDR1 is SQVTM, CDR2 ANQGSEA, per germline. J lost 7 bases, V lost 6 bases, and 8 bases had no gene match. The CDR3 sequence is 13 residues long. CDR3 nucleotide sequence: TGCAGCGTATCACAGGGGGCGGAAAATACGCAGTATTTT. Translation: CSVSQGAENTQYF.

This clonotype was detected only a few times. The chain combines TRBV9 with TRBJ2-4; possible D gene TRBD2, 5 bases. The tail of the sequence fits TRBJ2-7 better, so the J call may be wrong. Germline V gene sequence: CDR1 SGDLS, CDR2 YYNGEE. This CDR3 contains 14 residues. In DNA form, the CDR3 reads TGTGCCAGCAGCGTATCGGACGGAGGCCTCGAGCAGTACTTC. This translates into CASSVSDGGLEQYF.

The rearrangement links TRBV20-1 to TRBJ1-2; D is unresolved. The germline V gene has CDR1 DFQATT and CDR2 SNEGSKA (reference sequence). The V gene lost 4 bases and the J gene lost 10 bases, with 16 bases spanning the gap. The CDR3 runs 12 residues. This chain's CDR3 is CSATRTANPYTF. The CDR3, as DNA: TGCAGTGCTACTAGGACCGCAAACCCCTACACCTTC.

This clonotype was detected a few times. V is TRBV9 and J is TRBJ1-2; no definite D call. The CDR3 spans 13 residues. Germline CDR1 SGDLS, CDR2 YYNGEE. The ends were cut back, 2 bases at V and 0 bases at J, with 5 bases in the middle. The CDR3 protein is CASSVKANYGYTF. CDR3 DNA sequence: TGTGCCAGCAGCGTTAAAGCTAACTATGGCTACACCTTC.

This clonotype was seen a handful of times. A read error may explain this, as a much larger clone is one base away. The chain couples TRBV12-3 or TRBV12-4 to TRBJ2-5; TRBD2 agrees at 8 bases. The J call may be wrong; the DNA end is better matched by TRBJ2-7. This CDR3 spans 14 amino acids. The CDR3 loop reads CASSVGTSGNEQYF. The CDR3 bases are TGTGCCAGCAGTGTGGGGACTAGTGGAAACGAGCAGTACTTC.

The chain is built from TRBV12-3 or TRBV12-4 and TRBJ2-3, with 8 bases matching TRBD1. The length of the CDR3 is 15 residues. Unmatched junction bases numbered 18, after V lost 6 bases and J lost 13 bases. The CDR3 sequence: CASSRRQGISDMEYF. The CDR3 DNA is TGTGCCAGCAGCCGACGACAGGGGATTTCAGATATGGAGTATTTT.

The chain combines TRBV20-1 with TRBJ2-4, with D possibly TRBD2 on 6 matching bases. The better agreement between TRBJ2-5 and the DNA end casts doubt on the J call. The CDR3 loop spans 16 amino acids. CDR1 is DFQATT, CDR2 SNEGSKA, per germline (reference sequence). Here the CDR3 DNA reads TGCAGTGCGAGGGACTCCACAACGGGAGATGCGACGACCCAGTACTTC. Encoded protein: CSARDSTTGDATTQYF.

The V and J genes are TRBV9 and TRBJ1-1; 9 bases are shared with TRBD1. Germline CDR1 and CDR2: SGDLS and YYNGEE. The CDR3 loop spans 16 amino acids. V lost 0 bases, J lost 0 bases, and 3 bases stayed unmatched. The CDR3 sequence: CASSVEQGALNTEAFF. In DNA, the CDR3 is TGTGCCAGCAGCGTAGAACAGGGGGCCCTGAACACTGAAGCTTTCTTT.

The CDR3 here is CASTQASGACEQYF. Written as DNA, the CDR3 is TGTGCCAGCACCCAAGCCAGCGGGGCCTGCGAGCAGTACTTC. The V gene is TRBV25-1, the J gene TRBJ2-7, with 7 bases aligning to TRBD2. The trim removed 7 bases at V and 6 bases at J, leaving 12 bases unmatched. CDR3 size: 14 residues. The V gene's germline CDR1 is MGHDK and CDR2 SYGVNS.

This sequence joins TRBV28 and TRBJ2-7; no firm D call. The CDR3 is 14 residues long. V was cut by 3 bases and J by 0 bases, with 9 bases left in between. CDR1 and CDR2 (germline): MDHEN, SYDVKM. The DNA for the CDR3 is TGTGCCAGCAGTTTTGGAAAGACCTCCTACGAGCAGTACTTC. Translated, it gives CASSFGKTSYEQYF.

This chain connects TRBV20-1 to TRBJ2-1; TRBD1 agrees at 9 bases. The CDR3 consists of 16 residues. V dropped 2 bases and J dropped 2; count of bases not matched to a gene: 7. In germline, CDR1 is DFQATT, CDR2 SNEGSKA (reference sequence). This chain's CDR3 is CSARPRTGVAYNEQFF. The CDR3 DNA sequence: TGCAGTGCTAGACCCCGGACAGGGGTGGCCTACAATGAGCAGTTCTTC.

The chain couples TRBV7-9 to TRBJ1-4; D call uncertain. This CDR3 has 14 amino acids. Per the germline V gene, CDR1 is SEHNR and CDR2 is FQNEAQ (reference sequence). The V gene lost 3 bases and the J gene lost 4 bases, with 9 bases spanning the gap. In DNA, the CDR3 is TGTGCCAGCAGCTTGGGAGACGGTAATGAAAAACTGTTTTTT. Translating gives CASSLGDGNEKLFF.

J is TRBJ1-5 and V is TRBV5-1; 8 bases are a match to TRBD1. The junction had 2 bases not matched to a gene; V was cut back by 4 bases and J by 2 bases. Germline CDR1 and CDR2: SGHRS and YFSETQ. CDR3 length equals 14 residues. The CDR3 DNA reads TGCGCCAGCAGCATACAGGGGGGCAATCAGCCCCAGCATTTT. Its protein is CASSIQGGNQPQHF.